Described below is a single T cell receptor (beta chain) sequence and its context. Its antigen is currently unknown. These data belong to a study of Ad26.COV2.S vaccination and SARS-CoV-2 variants. Study details: In the COV1001 trial, the donor was in the Ad26.COV2.S arm. Ad26.COV2.S, an intramuscular injection, was given once or twice 56 days apart.

Study outcomes and limitations: Following vaccination, spike-specific CD8+ and CD4+ T cell responses reportedly exhibited substantial breadth. Vaccine and placebo recipients had comparable breadth of non-spike TCRs.

Sample treatment: 15 to 20 received Ad26.COV2.S at low or high dose, single or two shots; 5 received placebo; per-sample allocation not given. Material that was analyzed had been drawn on day 63 after the first vaccine or placebo injection. TCRdb's copy holds only in-frame clones and misses some; the assay was immunoSEQ multiplex PCR. The data show about 480,000 clones, roughly 89% seen once. This receptor was obtained from a person between 18 and 59 years old who received the Ad26.COV2.S COVID-19 vaccine or a placebo. The starting material was peripheral blood, obtained in a trial of Ad26.COV2.S vaccine versus placebo.

CDR3 sequence reads: CASSSPVAKNIQYF. CDR3 nucleotides: TGTGCCAGCAGTTCGCCTGTAGCCAAAAACATTCAGTACTTC. V and J are TRBV28 and TRBJ2-4; D gene uncertain. From germline, CDR1 is MDHEN and CDR2 SYDVKM. The ends were cut back, 4 bases at V and 0 bases at J, with 7 bases in the middle. The CDR3 is made up of 14 amino acids.